This entry concerns a single T cell receptor (beta chain). The table came from immunoSEQ multiplex PCR; TCRdb's copy has only in-frame clones and leaves some out. The table records about 340,000 clones, around 88% of them present only once. This sample stems from a study of blood T cell repertoires in COVID-19. Turning to the study itself: PBMCs, B-cell-depleted T cells, or T cells were the source of the cDNA or gDNA that made up the material.

This CDR3 is 18 amino acids long. J gave up 0 bases and V 4 bases, and 10 bases lay outside the gene matches. Germline-derived CDR1 and CDR2 are MGHRA and YSYEKL. The sample comprised peripheral blood. The chain couples TRBV4-1 to TRBJ2-7, with 12 positions matching TRBD1. The sequence was collected from a man in his thirties or forties with active or convalescent COVID-19. The CDR3 coding sequence is TGCGCCAGCAGCCTGCGGGACAGGGGGCGTGGGGTCTCCTACGAGCAGTACTTC. Protein sequence: CASSLRDRGRGVSYEQYF.